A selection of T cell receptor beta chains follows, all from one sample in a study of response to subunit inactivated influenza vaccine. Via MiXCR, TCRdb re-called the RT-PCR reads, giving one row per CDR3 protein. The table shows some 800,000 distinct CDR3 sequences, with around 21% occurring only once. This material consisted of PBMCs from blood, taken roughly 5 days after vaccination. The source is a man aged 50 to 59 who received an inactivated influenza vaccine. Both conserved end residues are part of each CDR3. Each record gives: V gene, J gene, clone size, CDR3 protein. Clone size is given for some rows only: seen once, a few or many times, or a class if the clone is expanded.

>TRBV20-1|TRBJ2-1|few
CSARGGGGARLAPSSSYNEQFF
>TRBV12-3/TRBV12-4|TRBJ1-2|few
CASSFAGGGSYGYTF
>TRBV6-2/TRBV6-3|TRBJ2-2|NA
CATRWQTIGEGGELFF
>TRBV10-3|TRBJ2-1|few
CAITDRAPYEQFF
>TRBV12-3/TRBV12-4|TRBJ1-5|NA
CASSFRTDSNQPQHF
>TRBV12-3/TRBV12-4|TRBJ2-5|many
CASSLRGLETQYF
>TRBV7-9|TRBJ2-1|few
CASSLAVSTTYNEQFF
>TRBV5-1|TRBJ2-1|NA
CASRAGPSSYNEQFF
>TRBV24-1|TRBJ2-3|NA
CATSDGGLAGLTDTQYF
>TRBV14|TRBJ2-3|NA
CASSRRKDFAVVDTQYF
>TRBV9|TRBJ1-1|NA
CASSVVVTAPEAFF
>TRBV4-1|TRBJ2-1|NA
CASSQPRQSSYNEQFF
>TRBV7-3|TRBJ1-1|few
CASSLTDGVNTEAFF
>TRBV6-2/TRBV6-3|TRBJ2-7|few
CASSYSGTPGGGEQYF
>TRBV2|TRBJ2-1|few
CASSYTGLPSVNEQFF
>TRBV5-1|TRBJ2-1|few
CASSLGAGGLYNEQFF
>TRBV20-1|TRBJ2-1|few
CSARDGTGAIDNEQFF
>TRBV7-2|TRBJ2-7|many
CASSLGFLRSYEQYF
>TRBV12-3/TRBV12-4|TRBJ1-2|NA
CASSFQPGVGYGYTF
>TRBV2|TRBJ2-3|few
CASNKGEITDTQYF
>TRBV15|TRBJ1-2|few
CATSRDYSYGYTF
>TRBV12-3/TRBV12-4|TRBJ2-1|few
CATTAEGTPSKGEQFF
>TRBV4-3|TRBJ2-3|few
CASSQDLPSGGNTDTQYF
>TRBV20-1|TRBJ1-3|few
CSARVSAGNTIYF
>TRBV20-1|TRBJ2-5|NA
CSARGVLAGQETQYF
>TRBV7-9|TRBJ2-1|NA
CASSWEQGAEQFF
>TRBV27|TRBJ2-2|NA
CASRTQVNTGELFF
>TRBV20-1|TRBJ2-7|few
CSARDRQGSSEQYF
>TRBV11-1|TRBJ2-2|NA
CASTQGRGAGRTGELFF
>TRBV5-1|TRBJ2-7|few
CASRAGTGTGEQYF
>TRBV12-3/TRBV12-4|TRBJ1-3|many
CASSTTGYGNTIYF
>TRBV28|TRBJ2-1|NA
CASSRTGTARGFF